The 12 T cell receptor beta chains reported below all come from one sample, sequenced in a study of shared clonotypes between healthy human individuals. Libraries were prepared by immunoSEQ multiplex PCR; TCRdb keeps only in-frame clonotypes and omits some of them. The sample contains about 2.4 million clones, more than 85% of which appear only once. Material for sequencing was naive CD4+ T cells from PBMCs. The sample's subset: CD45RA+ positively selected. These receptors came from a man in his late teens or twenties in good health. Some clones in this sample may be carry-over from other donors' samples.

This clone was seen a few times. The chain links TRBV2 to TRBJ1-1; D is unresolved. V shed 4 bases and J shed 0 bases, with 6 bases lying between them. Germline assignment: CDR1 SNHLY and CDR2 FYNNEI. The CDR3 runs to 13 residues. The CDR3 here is CASSGHMNTEAFF. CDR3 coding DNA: TGTGCCAGCAGTGGACACATGAACACTGAAGCTTTCTTT.

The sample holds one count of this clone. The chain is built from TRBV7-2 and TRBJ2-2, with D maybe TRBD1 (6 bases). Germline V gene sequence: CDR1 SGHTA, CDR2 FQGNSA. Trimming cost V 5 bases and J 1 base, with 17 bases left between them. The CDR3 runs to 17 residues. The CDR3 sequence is CASSLEKGRGNTGELFF. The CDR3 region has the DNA TGTGCCAGCAGCCTAGAGAAGGGCAGGGGGAACACCGGGGAGCTGTTTTTT.

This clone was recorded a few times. CDR3 coding DNA: TGTGCCAGCAGCCAAGATTCTCGGACAGAAGAAGCTTTCTTT. This translates into CASSQDSRTEEAFF. The V call is TRBV4-2, the J call TRBJ1-1, with D perhaps TRBD1 (6 bases). Between the trimmed V and J ends, which lost 0 bases and 8 bases, there was a span of 13 bases. The CDR3 sequence is 14 residues long. Germline values: CDR1 LGHNA, CDR2 YNFKEQ.

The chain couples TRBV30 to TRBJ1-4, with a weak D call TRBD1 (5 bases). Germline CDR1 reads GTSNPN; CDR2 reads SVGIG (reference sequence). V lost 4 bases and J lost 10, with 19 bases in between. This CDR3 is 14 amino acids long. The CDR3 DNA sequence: TGTGCCTGGACTTTTGGTGCAGGGTTGGGAAAACTGTTTTTT. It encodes CAWTFGAGLGKLFF.

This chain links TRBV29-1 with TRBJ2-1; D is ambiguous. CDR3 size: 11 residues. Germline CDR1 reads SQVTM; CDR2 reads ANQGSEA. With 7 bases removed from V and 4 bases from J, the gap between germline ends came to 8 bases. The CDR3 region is CSGSRYNEQFF. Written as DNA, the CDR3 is TGCAGCGGTAGCAGGTACAATGAGCAGTTCTTC.

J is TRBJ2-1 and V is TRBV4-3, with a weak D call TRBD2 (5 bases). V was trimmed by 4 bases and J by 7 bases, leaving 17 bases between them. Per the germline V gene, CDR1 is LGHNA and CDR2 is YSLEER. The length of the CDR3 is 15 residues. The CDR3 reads CASSPGGGGGNEQFF. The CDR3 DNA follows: TGCGCCAGCAGCCCTGGAGGTGGAGGCGGAAATGAGCAGTTCTTC.

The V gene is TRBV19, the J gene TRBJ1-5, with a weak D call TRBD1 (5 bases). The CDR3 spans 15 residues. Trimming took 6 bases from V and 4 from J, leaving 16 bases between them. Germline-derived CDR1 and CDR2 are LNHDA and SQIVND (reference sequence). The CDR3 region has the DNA TGTGCCAGTAGCCCCTGGGGCAGGGTGAATCAGCCCCAGCATTTT. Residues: CASSPWGRVNQPQHF.

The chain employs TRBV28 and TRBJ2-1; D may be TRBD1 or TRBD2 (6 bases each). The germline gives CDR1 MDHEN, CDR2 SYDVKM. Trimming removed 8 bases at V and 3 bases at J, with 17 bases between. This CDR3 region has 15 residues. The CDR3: CASRGPPPLYNEQFF. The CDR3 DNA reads TGTGCCAGCCGGGGGCCTCCACCTCTCTACAATGAGCAGTTCTTC.

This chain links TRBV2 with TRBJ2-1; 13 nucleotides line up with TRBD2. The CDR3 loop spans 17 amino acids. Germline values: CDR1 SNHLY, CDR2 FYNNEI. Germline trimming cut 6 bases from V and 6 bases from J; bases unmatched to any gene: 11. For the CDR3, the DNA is TGTGCCAGCAGCGGACTAGCGGGAGCCACCAGTTCCAATGAGCAGTTCTTC. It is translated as CASSGLAGATSSNEQFF.

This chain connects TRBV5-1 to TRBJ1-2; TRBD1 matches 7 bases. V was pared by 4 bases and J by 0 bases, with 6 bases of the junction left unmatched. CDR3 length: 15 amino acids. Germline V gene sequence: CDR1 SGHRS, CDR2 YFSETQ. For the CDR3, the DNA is TGCGCCAGCAGCACGGGACAGACGACTAACTATGGCTACACCTTC. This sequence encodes CASSTGQTTNYGYTF.

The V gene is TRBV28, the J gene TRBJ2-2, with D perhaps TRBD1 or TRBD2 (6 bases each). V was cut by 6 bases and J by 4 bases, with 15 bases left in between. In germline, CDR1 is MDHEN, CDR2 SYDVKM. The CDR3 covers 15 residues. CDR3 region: CASSRRGSLTGELFF. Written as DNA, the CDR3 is TGTGCCAGCAGCCGGAGGGGGAGCCTCACCGGGGAGCTGTTTTTT. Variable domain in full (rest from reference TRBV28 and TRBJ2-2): DVKVTQSSRYLVKRTGEKVFLECVQDMDHENMFWYRQDPGLGLRLIYFSYDVKMKEKGDIPEGYSVSREKKERFSLILESASTNQTSMYLCASSRRGSLTGELFFGEGSRLTVL.

CDR3 protein: CASSVVRGPKSSYNEQFF. As DNA, the CDR3 is TGTGCCAGCAGCGTAGTTCGGGGACCTAAGAGCTCCTACAATGAGCAGTTCTTC. The chain is built from TRBV9 and TRBJ2-1; the D call may be TRBD1 or TRBD2 (5 bases each). The germline gives CDR1 SGDLS, CDR2 YYNGEE. The CDR3 has 18 residues. With 0 bases removed from V and 0 bases from J, the gap between germline ends came to 16 bases.